These T cell receptor beta chains were read from a single sample in a study of blood T cell repertoires in COVID-19. Only in-frame clones appear in the TCRdb table, and some are missing; sequencing was by immunoSEQ multiplex PCR. The sample consists of approximately 99,000 clones, about four fifths of them appearing once. The specimen was peripheral blood. The receptor set was obtained from a woman in her sixties or seventies with acute or convalescent COVID-19. The CDR3 runs from the conserved cysteine through the conserved F or W. Each record gives: D gene, clone size, J gene, V gene, CDR3 protein, CDR3 DNA. The D gene is left open where the match is weak. The size field is filled for only some rows; it gives once, few, many or a size class.

>.|.|TRBJ2-6|TRBV9
CASSVTAGSGANVLTF
TGTGCCAGCAGCGTAACCGCGGGCTCTGGGGCCAACGTCCTGACTTTC
>.|.|TRBJ1-1|TRBV7-3
CASSLQRNTEAFF
TGTGCCAGCAGCTTACAGCGGAACACTGAAGCTTTCTTT
>.|few|TRBJ1-4|TRBV6-5
CASSLEATNEKLFF
TGTGCCAGCAGTTTAGAAGCAACTAATGAAAAACTGTTTTTT
>.|.|TRBJ1-5|TRBV7-8
CASSFRPGNSNQPQHF
TGTGCCAGCAGCTTTAGGCCAGGGAACAGCAATCAGCCCCAGCATTTT
>TRBD1|.|TRBJ2-7|TRBV6-5
CASRRAGGYEQYF
TGTGCCAGTAGAAGAGCAGGGGGCTACGAGCAGTACTTC
>.|.|TRBJ2-1|TRBV7-3
CASSLMSPGNFNNEQFF
TGTGCCAGCAGCTTAATGTCACCGGGGAACTTTAACAATGAGCAGTTCTTC
>.|.|TRBJ1-2|TRBV5-8
CASSVDGNYGYTF
TGTGCCAGCAGCGTCGACGGGAACTATGGCTACACCTTC
>.|.|TRBJ1-2|TRBV13
CASSPRLGAGPLGYTF
TGTGCCAGCAGCCCCCGATTAGGGGCCGGACCCCTTGGCTACACCTTC
>.|.|TRBJ1-1|TRBV7-2
CASSLLGSQTEAFF
TGTGCCAGCAGCTTGTTGGGGAGTCAGACTGAAGCTTTCTTT
>.|once|TRBJ2-3|TRBV5-1
CASSPRGDTQYF
TGCGCCAGCAGCCCAAGAGGAGATACGCAGTATTTT